This TCR beta chain was sequenced for a study of cytomegalovirus exposure and HLA in healthy donors. Turning to the study itself: Tens of millions of unique TCRs, all from HLA-typed donors, were included in an early release of the data. Regarding the study as a whole: TRBV6-2, TRBV6-3 and some other V segments were unresolvable in 87-base-pair reads. A classifier reportedly called cytomegalovirus status with high sensitivity and specificity.

Note on this clone: As yet, its antigen is unknown.

Healthy individuals who donated bone marrow served as the donors. Germline CDR1 reads MNHEY; CDR2 reads SMNVEV (reference sequence). V was clipped by 6 bases and J by 5 bases, with 18 bases between them. There are 15 residues in the CDR3. A multiplex PCR was run with 60 Vbeta primers and 13 Jbeta primers. Clones were sequenced by immunoSEQ multiplex PCR, and TCRdb holds only the in-frame ones, with some missing. The sample table sets out around 130,000 clones. Sequencing input: PBMCs. V is TRBV27 and J is TRBJ2-3, with D possibly being TRBD2 (5 bases). The sequence came from a woman in her thirties or forties in good health and CMV-seronegative. For the CDR3, the DNA is TGTGCCAGCAGCGACGGGATCCCCGCTGGAGATACGCAGTATTTT. Its protein is CASSDGIPAGDTQYF.